The 18 T cell receptor beta chains in this list originate from one sample, sequenced in a study of OX40 agonist ivuxolimab in advanced cancers. TCRdb's copy holds only in-frame clones and misses some; the assay was immunoSEQ multiplex PCR. The sample records about 110,000 clones, roughly nine tenths being singletons. Source: CD4+ or CD8+ T cells sorted from blood, taken in a trial of the OX40 agonist ivuxolimab. Receptors were obtained from an adult with an advanced solid tumor such as melanoma, head and neck, liver or kidney cancer.

The J gene is TRBJ2-7, the V gene TRBV15; D may be TRBD2 (6 bases). The length of the CDR3 is 13 residues. V shed 4 bases and J shed 4 bases, with 11 bases lying between them. Germline V gene sequence: CDR1 LNHNV, CDR2 YYDKDF (reference sequence). The CDR3 sequence is CATSTRDPYEQYF. The CDR3 DNA reads TGTGCCACCAGCACGCGGGATCCATACGAGCAGTACTTC.

This rearrangement joins TRBV19 to TRBJ2-5; D not resolved. Trimming removed 4 bases at V and 7 bases at J, with 10 bases between. The CDR3 length is 12 residues. Germline loops: CDR1 LNHDA, CDR2 SQIVND (reference sequence). CDR3 protein: CASSTTLGTQYF. The CDR3 DNA reads TGTGCCAGTAGTACAACCTTAGGGACCCAGTACTTC.

The J gene is TRBJ2-7, the V gene TRBV30, with D tentatively TRBD1 or TRBD2 (6 bases each). V lost 0 bases to trimming and J lost 6 bases, with 18 bases between them. The CDR3 sequence is 15 residues long. In germline, CDR1 is GTSNPN, CDR2 SVGIG (reference sequence). Here the CDR3 reads CAWSVGGQVYGEQYF. CDR3 DNA: TGTGCCTGGAGTGTAGGGGGGCAGGTGTACGGCGAGCAGTACTTC. Looking up the rest from reference TRBV30 and TRBJ2-7 gives the full variable domain: SQTIHQWPATLVQPVGSPLSLECTVEGTSNPNLYWYRQAAGRGLQLLFYSVGIGQISSEVPQNLSASRPQDRQFILSSKKLLLSDSGFYLCAWSVGGQVYGEQYFGPGTRLTVT.

The V call is TRBV6-1, the J call TRBJ2-5; 7 nucleotides agree with TRBD1. The CDR3 covers 15 residues. V lost 5 bases to trimming and J lost 1 base; unmatched junction nucleotides: 7. The germline V gene encodes CDR1 MNHNS and CDR2 SASEGT. This CDR3 is CASSPRTGGQETQYF. In DNA, the CDR3 is TGTGCCAGCAGTCCCCGGACAGGCGGCCAAGAGACCCAGTACTTC.

The count of this clone is one. This chain connects TRBV19 to TRBJ1-5; D is unresolved. CDR1 is LNHDA and CDR2 is SQIVND in the germline V gene (reference sequence). This CDR3 has 15 amino acids. Trimming pared 7 bases from V and 0 bases from J, leaving 13 bases between. CDR3 amino acids: CASTPDGYSNQPQHF. Here the CDR3 DNA reads TGTGCCAGTACTCCGGACGGATATAGCAATCAGCCCCAGCATTTT.

This sequence joins TRBV7-3 and TRBJ1-2, with D possibly matching TRBD1 (6 bases). V lost 4 bases, J lost 5 bases, and 11 bases lay in between. This CDR3 contains 13 residues. Germline V gene data show CDR1 as SGHTA and CDR2 as FQGTGA. The CDR3 loop reads CASSSGALYGYTF. In nucleotides, the CDR3 is TGTGCCAGCAGCTCGGGGGCCCTTTATGGCTACACCTTC.

The chain couples TRBV4-3 to TRBJ2-1, with D possibly being TRBD2 (5 bases). Germline V gives CDR1 LGHNA, CDR2 YSLEER. The CDR3 has 13 amino acids. V dropped 5 bases and J dropped 9 bases, with 14 bases sitting between them. The CDR3 loop is CASSGLPGSEQFF. The DNA of the CDR3 is TGCGCCAGCAGCGGACTCCCGGGCAGTGAGCAGTTCTTC.

This chain joins TRBV7-3 and TRBJ1-2; D unclear. This CDR3 region has 13 residues. V lost 2 bases to trimming and J lost 8 bases, with 12 bases between them. Germline V lookup: CDR1 SGHTA, CDR2 FQGTGA. The CDR3 bases are TGTGCCAGCAGCTTAGTAGGATTAGAGGGCTACACCTTC. Its translation is CASSLVGLEGYTF.

The rearrangement joins TRBV28 to TRBJ1-2, with a possible D match to TRBD1 (6 bases). The germline gives CDR1 MDHEN, CDR2 SYDVKM. The CDR3 has 14 residues. Trimming took 4 bases from V and 3 from J, leaving 12 bases between them. CDR3 residues: CASSWGAFDYGYTF. Written as DNA, the CDR3 is TGTGCCAGCAGTTGGGGGGCCTTCGACTATGGCTACACCTTC.

V is TRBV7-2 and J is TRBJ2-5; D perhaps matches TRBD1 (6 bases). Germline V gene data show CDR1 as SGHTA and CDR2 as FQGNSA. The CDR3 totals 13 residues. Trimming removed 3 bases at V and 4 bases at J, with 9 bases between. The CDR3 is CASSFSRGETQYF. CDR3 sequence (DNA): TGTGCCAGCAGCTTCAGCAGGGGAGAGACCCAGTACTTC.

The J gene is TRBJ2-7, the V gene TRBV5-1; D is unclear. Looked up from germline, CDR1 is SGHRS and CDR2 is YFSETQ. The CDR3 consists of 18 residues. Trimming left V 1 base short and J 0 bases short, with 20 bases between. CDR3 nucleotide sequence: TGCGCCAGCAGCTTGATAATCAGCACCCGGGCGAGCTCCTACGAGCAGTACTTC. Residues: CASSLIISTRASSYEQYF.

V usage is TRBV7-2 and J usage is TRBJ2-5; D remains ambiguous. V gave up 4 bases and J gave up 5 bases, with 11 bases separating them. The CDR3 extends over 13 amino acids. The V gene's germline CDR1 is SGHTA and CDR2 FQGNSA. The CDR3 is CASSSPLRETQYF. The CDR3 DNA reads TGTGCCAGCAGCTCGCCTTTGCGGGAGACCCAGTACTTC.

This rearrangement joins TRBV6-6 to TRBJ1-2; TRBD1 is a possible D gene (5 bases). The ends were cut back, 2 bases at V and 8 bases at J, with 12 bases in the middle. This CDR3 contains 13 residues. The germline gives CDR1 MNHNY, CDR2 SVGAGI (reference sequence). The CDR3 loop reads CASSYVHQGGYTF. DNA of the CDR3: TGTGCCAGCAGTTACGTTCATCAGGGAGGCTACACCTTC.

The rearrangement uses TRBV28 and TRBJ2-2; a possible D gene is TRBD2 (6 bases). The CDR3 is 14 amino acids. CDR1 and CDR2 from the germline V gene are MDHEN and SYDVKM. With 2 bases removed from V and 5 bases from J, the gap between germline ends came to 9 bases. The CDR3 bases are TGTGCCAGCAGTTTAATCGCGGGGACCGGGGAGCTGTTTTTT. It translates to CASSLIAGTGELFF. Looking up the rest from reference TRBV28 and TRBJ2-2 gives the full variable domain: DVKVTQSSRYLVKRTGEKVFLECVQDMDHENMFWYRQDPGLGLRLIYFSYDVKMKEKGDIPEGYSVSREKKERFSLILESASTNQTSMYLCASSLIAGTGELFFGEGSRLTVL.

The rearrangement links TRBV9 to TRBJ2-7, with D possibly called TRBD1 or TRBD2 (5 bases each). CDR3 size: 13 residues. Germline lookup yields CDR1 SGDLS and CDR2 YYNGEE. Trimming cost V 0 bases and J 7 bases, with 11 bases left between them. The CDR3 bases are TGTGCCAGCAGCGTAGGAGGGGAAGGGGAGCAGTACTTC. It is translated as CASSVGGEGEQYF.

J is TRBJ2-1 and V is TRBV5-4; TRBD1 agrees at 8 bases. Germline CDR1 and CDR2: SGHNT and YYREEE (reference sequence). J gave up 8 bases and V 0 bases, and 7 bases lay outside the gene matches. The CDR3 is 15 residues long. CDR3: CASSLGRQGTDEQFF. In DNA, the CDR3 is TGTGCCAGCAGCTTGGGCCGACAGGGGACCGATGAGCAGTTCTTC.

The chain has TRBV19 and TRBJ1-5; no clear D. Trimming removed 3 bases at V and 5 bases at J, with 8 bases between. CDR3 length equals 13 residues. The V gene's germline CDR1 is LNHDA and CDR2 SQIVND (reference sequence). CDR3 region: CASSIIGYQPQHF. The DNA of the CDR3 is TGTGCCAGTAGTATCATTGGATATCAGCCCCAGCATTTT. Complete variable domain (other parts from reference TRBV19 and TRBJ1-5): DGGITQSPKYLFRKEGQNVTLSCEQNLNHDAMYWYRQDPGQGLRLIYYSQIVNDFQKGDIAEGYSVSREKKESFPLTVTSAQKNPTAFYLCASSIIGYQPQHFGDGTRLSIL.

The chain recombines TRBV6-5 with TRBJ1-2; 7 bases line up with TRBD1. V was pared by 7 bases and J by 4 bases, with 9 bases of the junction left unmatched. The CDR3 sequence is 14 residues long. Looked up from germline, CDR1 is MNHEY and CDR2 is SVGAGI. The CDR3 nucleotides read TGTGCCAGCACCGACGGGACAGAAGTCTATGGCTACACCTTC. This gives the protein CASTDGTEVYGYTF.